The clone carrying this T cell receptor (beta chain) was picked up a small number of times. Its target is unknown. V shed 4 bases, J shed 0 bases, and the junction held 9 bases outside the gene matches. The CDR3 sequence is 17 residues long. In germline, CDR1 is MGHRA, CDR2 YSYEKL. Every donor gave ten milliliters of peripheral blood. The data were obtained in a study of blood T cells in healthy people across ages. Notes on the study in general: Unsorted PBMCs prevented conclusive naive versus antigen-experienced comparison. While age rose, TCR beta diversity per million T cells dropped in a roughly linear way.

A second PCR of roughly 7 to 11 cycles used a sample-barcoded 5' primer and a J-beta primer mix. With 12 random nucleotides, a template-switch adaptor tagged each individual cDNA molecule. TCRdb passed the 5' RACE reads through MiXCR, listing each CDR3 protein once. The table lists 850,000 to 1,000,000 distinct CDR3 sequences, roughly half of them singletons. The sequencing input was blood. This TCR derives from a woman aged 55-70 years in good health. The rearrangement uses TRBV4-1 and TRBJ2-4, with 7 positions matching TRBD2. As DNA, the CDR3 is TGCGCCAGCAGCCTCCCTGCTAGCGGACTAGCCAAAAACATTCAGTACTTC. This codes for CASSLPASGLAKNIQYF.